This T cell receptor beta chain was obtained from a study of cytomegalovirus exposure and HLA in healthy donors. Germline loops: CDR1 MDHEN, CDR2 SYDVKM. This CDR3 has 15 residues. The V and J ends lost 5 bases and 0 bases respectively, with 13 bases between them. Findings of the study overall: Among CMV-associated TCR beta chains, most appeared HLA-restricted in a later analysis.

This clone showed up just a few times. Its antigen is as yet unknown. PCR used 60 Vbeta primers and 13 Jbeta primers. Clones were read by immunoSEQ multiplex PCR, and TCRdb kept only the in-frame ones, dropping some. Of 95,000 to 100,000 clones listed, about four fifths are singletons. This TCR was recovered from a woman aged 40-49 years in good health and CMV-seronegative. The chain is built from TRBV28 and TRBJ1-1, with D tentatively TRBD1 (6 bases). Sample: PBMCs. The CDR3 DNA reads as TGTGCCAGCAGTCATAGACAGGATATGAACACTGAAGCTTTCTTT. It translates to CASSHRQDMNTEAFF.